Shown below are 20 T cell receptor beta chains from a single sample sequenced in a study of technical replicates of blood from several donors. Sequencing used immunoSEQ multiplex PCR; TCRdb keeps in-frame clones, though not all of them. The sample lists 50,000 to 70,000 clones, approximately 86% occurring once. The material sequenced was PBMCs. The receptors originated from a human donor in good health. Some clones in this sample may be carry-over from other donors' samples.

This chain uses TRBV4-1 with TRBJ2-5; 8 nucleotides match TRBD1. The V segment lost 2 bases and the J segment 2 bases; nucleotides outside the gene matches: 4. The CDR3 is made up of 15 amino acids. Per germline, CDR1 MGHRA and CDR2 YSYEKL. In DNA, the CDR3 is TGCGCCAGCAGCCAACTTCAGGGGGCGCAAGAGACCCAGTACTTC. This translates into CASSQLQGAQETQYF.

This clone was seen only a few times. The rearrangement links TRBV5-4 to TRBJ2-1, with TRBD2 matching 8 bases. CDR3 size: 15 residues. Germline lookup yields CDR1 SGHNT and CDR2 YYREEE (reference sequence). J gave up 9 bases and V 4 bases, and 12 bases lay outside the gene matches. The CDR3 DNA reads TGTGCCAGCAGCGCCACGGGACTAGGCGTGGCTGAGCAGTTCTTC. This translates into CASSATGLGVAEQFF.

The rearrangement links TRBV9 to TRBJ2-7, with 10 bases fitting TRBD1. Germline V lookup: CDR1 SGDLS, CDR2 YYNGEE. V shed 4 bases and J 7 bases; nucleotides not matched to a gene: 14. This CDR3 has 16 residues. CDR3 loop: CASSPDRGTGVSEQYF. The CDR3, as DNA: TGTGCCAGCAGCCCCGATCGGGGGACAGGGGTCTCGGAGCAGTACTTC.

V gene TRBV9 combines with J gene TRBJ2-7; possibly TRBD1 for D (5 bases). V lost 1 base, J lost 2 bases, and 10 bases lay in between. The length of the CDR3 is 14 residues. Germline CDR1 and CDR2: SGDLS and YYNGEE. Here the CDR3 reads CASSVNSGPYEQYF. In nucleotides, the CDR3 is TGTGCCAGCAGCGTAAATTCAGGGCCCTACGAGCAGTACTTC.

The V and J genes are TRBV2 and TRBJ2-2; 10 bases are a match to TRBD2. V trimming: 10 bases; J trimming: 1 base; junction bases outside the gene matches: 9. The CDR3 loop spans 16 amino acids. From germline, CDR1 is SNHLY and CDR2 FYNNEI. CDR3 bases: TGTGCCACTTCGGCTAGCGGGGGCGTGAACACCGGGGAGCTGTTTTTT. It is translated as CATSASGGVNTGELFF.

Only one count was recorded for this clone. The chain has TRBV7-9 and TRBJ2-1; D uncertain. The CDR3 consists of 12 residues. Germline V CDR1 and CDR2: SEHNR, FQNEAQ (reference sequence). Trimming took off 1 base at V and 8 bases at J, with 6 bases between the two ends. Written as DNA, the CDR3 is TGTGCCAGCAGCTTAGTCGGAGATGAGCAGTTCTTC. Its translation: CASSLVGDEQFF. The full variable domain, completed using reference TRBV7-9 and TRBJ2-1, is DTGVSQNPRHKITKRGQNVTFRCDPISEHNRLYWYRQTLGQGPEFLTYFQNEAQLEKSRLLSDRFSAERPKGSFSTLEIQRTEQGDSAMYLCASSLVGDEQFFGPGTRLTVL.

This chain's CDR3 is CASRINGASGGYEQYF. DNA for the CDR3: TGTGCCAGCCGAATCAACGGGGCTAGCGGGGGTTACGAGCAGTACTTC. The V gene is TRBV7-2, the J gene TRBJ2-7; 10 bases are a match to TRBD2. The CDR3 extends over 16 amino acids. V lost 8 bases and J lost 4; bases outside the gene matches: 14. CDR1 and CDR2 from the germline V gene are SGHTA and FQGNSA.

The rearrangement links TRBV5-6 to TRBJ2-1; D is ambiguous. The germline CDR1 and CDR2 sequences are SGHDT and YYEEEE. Trimming shortened V by 3 bases and J by 9 bases, and 13 bases separated the two germline ends. This CDR3 spans 13 amino acids. The DNA for the CDR3 is TGTGCCAGCAGCTCGCCCAGGTGGTTTGAGCAGTTCTTC. It codes for CASSSPRWFEQFF.

As concerns this clone: Other DNA sequences in this sample translate to the same CDR3. The gene calls are TRBV9 and TRBJ1-3; the D is unclear. The CDR3 contains 15 residues. Germline loops: CDR1 SGDLS, CDR2 YYNGEE. Trimming took off 2 bases at V and 0 bases at J, with 9 bases between the two ends. The DNA of the CDR3 is TGTGCCAGCAGCGTCGGCGGTGGCTCTGGAAACACCATATATTTT. Protein: CASSVGGGSGNTIYF.

V is TRBV7-9 and J is TRBJ2-7; D gene unclear. CDR1 is SEHNR, CDR2 FQNEAQ, per germline (reference sequence). This CDR3 has 12 residues. Deletions cut 2 bases from V and 7 bases from J, with 9 bases between. CDR3: CASSLPPGEQYF. CDR3 in DNA: TGTGCCAGCAGCTTACCGCCGGGTGAGCAGTACTTC.

The J gene is TRBJ2-2, the V gene TRBV30; 8 bases match TRBD2. The length of the CDR3 is 15 residues. Germline values: CDR1 GTSNPN, CDR2 SVGIG (reference sequence). CDR3 in amino acids: CAMQRGLVGTGELFF. CDR3 in DNA: TGTGCGATGCAGCGGGGACTAGTGGGCACCGGGGAGCTGTTTTTT.

This clone was observed a single time. The J gene is TRBJ2-1, the V gene TRBV7-3, with 12 bases fitting TRBD2. V shed 4 bases, J shed 8 bases, and the junction held 6 bases outside the gene matches. The CDR3 is 15 residues long. Germline lookup yields CDR1 SGHTA and CDR2 FQGTGA. CDR3 sequence reads: CASSSSGRAGDEQFF. The DNA for the CDR3 is TGTGCCAGCAGCTCTAGCGGGAGGGCTGGTGATGAGCAGTTCTTC.

The chain uses TRBV10-3 and TRBJ1-5, with D unclear. The CDR3 has 15 amino acids. The V and J ends lost 4 bases and 0 bases respectively, with 10 bases between them. Germline V gives CDR1 ENHRY, CDR2 SYGVKD. The CDR3 here is CAISVGGNSNQPQHF. The CDR3 DNA sequence: TGTGCCATCAGTGTAGGAGGGAATAGCAATCAGCCCCAGCATTTT.

The genes are TRBV5-1 and TRBJ2-3, with D tentatively TRBD1 (5 bases). This CDR3 contains 15 residues. Trimming stripped 1 base from V and 0 bases from J, with 9 bases between. CDR1 is SGHRS, CDR2 YFSETQ, per germline. The CDR3 region is CASSLQGASTDTQYF. CDR3 DNA sequence: TGCGCCAGCAGCTTGCAGGGTGCGAGCACAGATACGCAGTATTTT.

J is TRBJ1-2 and V is TRBV6-6, with 10 positions matching TRBD1. The CDR3 is 14 residues long. The germline V gene encodes CDR1 MNHNY and CDR2 SVGAGI (reference sequence). The V and J ends lost 2 bases and 10 bases, in that order; junction bases with no gene match: 7. CDR3 in amino acids: CASSYVDRGHDYTF. In nucleotides, the CDR3 is TGTGCCAGCAGTTACGTCGACAGGGGGCATGACTACACCTTC.

The chain employs TRBV5-4 and TRBJ2-2, with D hard to call. CDR3 size: 14 residues. CDR1 and CDR2 (germline): SGHNT, YYREEE (reference sequence). Trimming pared 5 bases from V and 2 bases from J, leaving 10 bases between. In nucleotides, the CDR3 is TGTGCCAGCAGGGCTAGAGAAAACACCGGGGAGCTGTTTTTT. It is translated as CASRARENTGELFF.

The J gene is TRBJ2-5, the V gene TRBV5-6; a weak D match, TRBD1 (6 bases). Germline-derived CDR1 and CDR2 are SGHDT and YYEEEE. The CDR3 runs to 14 residues. Between the trimmed V and J ends, which lost 2 bases and 7 bases, there was a span of 15 bases. The CDR3 DNA reads as TGTGCCAGCAGCTTAAGTGGACAGTGGGGGACCCAGTACTTC. Translation: CASSLSGQWGTQYF.

The J gene is TRBJ1-3, the V gene TRBV6-1; 10 positions agree with TRBD1. This CDR3 spans 15 amino acids. The germline gives CDR1 MNHNS, CDR2 SASEGT. The trim removed 3 bases at V and 4 bases at J, leaving 3 bases unmatched. This chain's CDR3 is CASSDRTGGGNTIYF. CDR3 nucleotide sequence: TGTGCCAGCAGTGATCGGACAGGGGGAGGAAACACCATATATTTT.

This clone appeared a single time. The gene calls are TRBV4-2 and TRBJ2-6; D is perhaps TRBD1 (5 bases). V was clipped by 0 bases and J by 1 base, with 13 bases between them. This CDR3 has 18 amino acids. Germline lookup yields CDR1 LGHNA and CDR2 YNFKEQ. For the CDR3, the DNA is TGTGCCAGCAGCCAAGACAGGGATCCCCAATCTGGGGCCAACGTCCTGACTTTC. Protein sequence: CASSQDRDPQSGANVLTF.

DNA for the CDR3: TGTGCCAGCAGCCATAGATCCCGGGAAGGGATCTATGGCTACACCTTC. This translates into CASSHRSREGIYGYTF. The chain recombines TRBV4-2 with TRBJ1-2; no clear D. The CDR3 sequence is 16 residues long. CDR1 LGHNA and CDR2 YNFKEQ come from the germline V gene. Trimming removed 3 bases from V and 4 bases from J, with 18 bases in between.